Given below is one TCR beta chain in context. Antigen unknown. The sample originates from a study of shared clonotypes between healthy human individuals. In the authors' methods: ImmunoSEQ supplied junction-only sequences lacking quality scores, so filtering was different. The protocol was immunoSEQ multiplex PCR, while the TCRdb copy is restricted to in-frame clones and leaves out a portion. From that table come the V and J calls and clone size; the DNA was used to work out D and trimming. The sample contains under 650,000 clones, 90% to 96% of which appear only once. Study results and limitations: Against clonotypes common to all four donors, non-shared ones had lower generation probabilities. In having few donors, the study represented limited genetic and exposure-history diversity. Estimated clonotype richness was generally higher in naive than memory subsets.

CDR1 and CDR2 from the germline V gene are MNHEY and SMNVEV (reference sequence). V lost 4 bases, J lost 9 bases, and 12 bases lay in between. This CDR3 contains 12 residues. This clonotype originated in a woman younger than 45 in good health. The sample consisted of naive CD4+ T cells sorted from blood. Subset indicated: CD45RA+ positively selected. The chain is built from TRBV27 and TRBJ2-5, with a possible D match to TRBD2 (6 bases). CDR3 loop: CASSSSPGAQYF. The DNA of the CDR3 is TGTGCCAGCAGTTCCTCCCCGGGGGCCCAGTACTTC.